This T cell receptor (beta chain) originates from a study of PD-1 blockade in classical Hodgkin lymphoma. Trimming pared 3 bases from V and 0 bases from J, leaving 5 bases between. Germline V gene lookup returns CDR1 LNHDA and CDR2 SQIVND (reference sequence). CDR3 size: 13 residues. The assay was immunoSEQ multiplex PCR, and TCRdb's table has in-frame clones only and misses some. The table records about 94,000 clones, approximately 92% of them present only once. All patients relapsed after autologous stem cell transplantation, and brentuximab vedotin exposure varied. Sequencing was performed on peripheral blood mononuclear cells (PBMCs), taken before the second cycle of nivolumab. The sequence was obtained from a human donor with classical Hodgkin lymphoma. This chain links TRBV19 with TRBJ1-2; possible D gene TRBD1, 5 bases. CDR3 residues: CASSIRANYGYTF. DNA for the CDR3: TGTGCCAGTAGTATCAGGGCTAACTATGGCTACACCTTC.